The rows below give T cell receptor beta chains drawn from one sample of a study of PD-L1 blockade in urothelial cancer. The method was immunoSEQ multiplex PCR; TCRdb's version includes in-frame clones alone and lacks a portion of them. The sample yields more than 45,000 clones, approximately 83% seen once. Material: PBMCs, obtained around atezolizumab (anti-PD-L1) treatment. Receptors originate from a man aged 60 to 75 with urothelial cancer. The CDR3 runs from the conserved cysteine through the conserved F or W. The order of the fields is CDR3 protein, CDR3 DNA, clone size, V gene, J gene, D gene. D genes are given only for firm matches. For some rows the clone size is stated as once, few or many, or as a class when expanded; others skip it.

cdr3_aa: CATTLIQGFGEAFF
cdr3_nt: TGTGCCACCACCCTAATTCAGGGATTTGGTGAAGCTTTCTTT
clone_size: -
v_call: TRBV19
j_call: TRBJ1-1
d_call: -

cdr3_aa: CASSLVGSGSLADTQYF
cdr3_nt: TGCGCCAGCAGCTTGGTTGGTAGCGGGAGTTTGGCAGATACGCAGTATTTT
clone_size: -
v_call: TRBV5-1
j_call: TRBJ2-3
d_call: TRBD2

cdr3_aa: CASSFGDRSYEQYF
cdr3_nt: TGTGCCAGCAGTTTTGGGGACAGGTCCTACGAGCAGTACTTC
clone_size: -
v_call: TRBV28
j_call: TRBJ2-7
d_call: TRBD1

cdr3_aa: CASSPTGGNTEAFF
cdr3_nt: TGTGCCAGCAGCCCGACAGGGGGGAACACTGAAGCTTTCTTT
clone_size: -
v_call: TRBV7-3
j_call: TRBJ1-1
d_call: TRBD1

cdr3_aa: CAWARDSEQFF
cdr3_nt: TGTGCCTGGGCACGGGACAGTGAGCAGTTCTTC
clone_size: -
v_call: TRBV30
j_call: TRBJ2-1
d_call: TRBD1

cdr3_aa: CASSFSPGQGYEQYF
cdr3_nt: TGTGCCAGCAGCTTTTCTCCGGGACAGGGCTACGAGCAGTACTTC
clone_size: few
v_call: TRBV7-2
j_call: TRBJ2-7
d_call: TRBD1

cdr3_aa: CASSLAYRTDYGYTF
cdr3_nt: TGTGCCAGCAGCTTAGCGTACAGGACAGACTATGGCTACACCTTC
clone_size: -
v_call: TRBV7-9
j_call: TRBJ1-2
d_call: -

cdr3_aa: CASSTKNRAAAFF
cdr3_nt: TGTGCCAGTAGTACCAAAAACAGGGCGGCAGCTTTCTTT
clone_size: -
v_call: TRBV19
j_call: TRBJ1-1
d_call: -

cdr3_aa: CASNGGSKGAEEQYF
cdr3_nt: TGTGCCAGCAACGGTGGTTCCAAGGGGGCGGAGGAGCAGTACTTC
clone_size: -
v_call: TRBV28
j_call: TRBJ2-7
d_call: TRBD1

cdr3_aa: CASSLVAGPSYEQYF
cdr3_nt: TGCGCCAGCAGCTTGGTTGCGGGGCCTTCCTACGAGCAGTACTTC
clone_size: -
v_call: TRBV5-1
j_call: TRBJ2-7
d_call: -

cdr3_aa: CASSRSVSRYEQYF
cdr3_nt: TGTGCCAGCAGCCGCAGCGTCTCCCGCTACGAGCAGTACTTC
clone_size: -
v_call: TRBV7-9
j_call: TRBJ2-7
d_call: -

cdr3_aa: CASSIQALDTEAFF
cdr3_nt: TGTGCCAGTAGTATTCAGGCTTTGGACACTGAAGCTTTCTTT
clone_size: -
v_call: TRBV19
j_call: TRBJ1-1
d_call: -

cdr3_aa: CASSLTNLFSNEKLFF
cdr3_nt: TGTGCCAGCAGCTTAACTAATTTGTTCTCTAATGAAAAACTGTTTTTT
clone_size: -
v_call: TRBV7-9
j_call: TRBJ1-4
d_call: -

cdr3_aa: CASSVIMRNAVEAKNIQYF
cdr3_nt: TGTGCCAGTAGTGTAATCATGAGAAATGCGGTCGAGGCCAAAAACATTCAGTACTTC
clone_size: -
v_call: TRBV19
j_call: TRBJ2-4
d_call: -

cdr3_aa: CASKETGVSYEQYF
cdr3_nt: TGTGCCAGCAAGGAGACAGGGGTCTCCTACGAGCAGTACTTC
clone_size: -
v_call: TRBV6-5
j_call: TRBJ2-7
d_call: TRBD1

cdr3_aa: CASSPPWTSVSYEQYF
cdr3_nt: TGCGCCAGCAGCCCGCCCTGGACTAGCGTCTCCTACGAGCAGTACTTC
clone_size: -
v_call: TRBV4-1
j_call: TRBJ2-7
d_call: TRBD2

cdr3_aa: CASSSGLGPIYF
cdr3_nt: TGTGCCAGCAGTTCGGGACTAGGGCCCATATATTTT
clone_size: -
v_call: TRBV28
j_call: TRBJ1-3
d_call: -

cdr3_aa: CAWSQAGPAVGGELFF
cdr3_nt: TGTGCCTGGAGTCAAGCGGGCCCTGCAGTAGGCGGGGAGCTGTTTTTT
clone_size: -
v_call: TRBV30
j_call: TRBJ2-2
d_call: -

cdr3_aa: CASSPPWQGVSETQYF
cdr3_nt: TGTGCCAGCAGCCCACCTTGGCAGGGTGTCTCGGAGACCCAGTACTTC
clone_size: -
v_call: TRBV7-2
j_call: TRBJ2-5
d_call: -

cdr3_aa: CASSLVSGRAAVRSDEQFF
cdr3_nt: TGCGCCAGCAGCTTGGTGTCGGGGAGGGCCGCAGTTCGATCCGATGAGCAGTTCTTC
clone_size: -
v_call: TRBV5-1
j_call: TRBJ2-1
d_call: TRBD2

cdr3_aa: CASSADRGQVQPQHF
cdr3_nt: TGTGCCAGCAGCGCCGACAGGGGGCAGGTTCAGCCCCAGCATTTT
clone_size: once
v_call: TRBV2
j_call: TRBJ1-5
d_call: TRBD1

cdr3_aa: CAWSKDRGGETQYF
cdr3_nt: TGTGCCTGGAGTAAGGACAGGGGGGGAGAGACCCAGTACTTC
clone_size: -
v_call: TRBV30
j_call: TRBJ2-5
d_call: TRBD1

cdr3_aa: CASSDPRDTPPEAFF
cdr3_nt: TGCGCCAGCAGCGATCCCCGGGACACCCCCCCTGAAGCTTTCTTT
clone_size: once
v_call: TRBV5-1
j_call: TRBJ1-1
d_call: -

cdr3_aa: CSVDRGQDTQYF
cdr3_nt: TGCAGCGTGGACAGGGGGCAGGATACGCAGTATTTT
clone_size: -
v_call: TRBV29-1
j_call: TRBJ2-3
d_call: TRBD1

cdr3_aa: CARSYNRGHTDTQYF
cdr3_nt: TGTGCCAGAAGTTACAACAGGGGGCACACAGATACGCAGTATTTT
clone_size: -
v_call: TRBV5-3
j_call: TRBJ2-3
d_call: TRBD1

cdr3_aa: CASSVTGQGREAFF
cdr3_nt: TGTGCCAGCAGCGTTACGGGACAGGGTAGGGAAGCTTTCTTT
clone_size: -
v_call: TRBV9
j_call: TRBJ1-1
d_call: TRBD1

cdr3_aa: CASSPRLAGADTQYF
cdr3_nt: TGTGCCAGCAGCCCCCGACTAGCGGGAGCAGATACGCAGTATTTT
clone_size: -
v_call: TRBV7-3
j_call: TRBJ2-3
d_call: TRBD2

cdr3_aa: CASSGWSEGTQETQYF
cdr3_nt: TGCGCCAGCAGTGGATGGTCCGAGGGGACTCAAGAGACCCAGTACTTC
clone_size: -
v_call: TRBV10-2
j_call: TRBJ2-5
d_call: -

cdr3_aa: CASSAVGAGTGNTIYF
cdr3_nt: TGTGCCAGCAGCGCTGTAGGGGCAGGTACTGGAAACACCATATATTTT
clone_size: -
v_call: TRBV9
j_call: TRBJ1-3
d_call: -

cdr3_aa: CASTFDWLGEAFF
cdr3_nt: TGTGCCAGTACCTTTGACTGGCTAGGTGAAGCTTTCTTT
clone_size: -
v_call: TRBV19
j_call: TRBJ1-1
d_call: -

cdr3_aa: CASSAVQETQYF
cdr3_nt: TGTGCCAGCAGTGCTGTTCAGGAGACCCAGTACTTC
clone_size: once
v_call: TRBV2
j_call: TRBJ2-5
d_call: -

cdr3_aa: CASSPTQGANQPQHF
cdr3_nt: TGTGCCAGCTCACCAACCCAGGGGGCGAATCAGCCCCAGCATTTT
clone_size: -
v_call: TRBV18
j_call: TRBJ1-5
d_call: TRBD1

cdr3_aa: CASSLEGQISGNTIYF
cdr3_nt: TGCGCCAGCAGCTTGGAGGGACAGATTTCTGGAAACACCATATATTTT
clone_size: -
v_call: TRBV5-1
j_call: TRBJ1-3
d_call: TRBD1

cdr3_aa: CASSIAGGIDTQYF
cdr3_nt: TGTGCCAGCAGCATAGCGGGGGGTATAGATACGCAGTATTTT
clone_size: -
v_call: TRBV6-5
j_call: TRBJ2-3
d_call: TRBD2

cdr3_aa: CASSTDSDQPQHF
cdr3_nt: TGCGCCAGCAGCACGGACAGCGATCAGCCCCAGCATTTT
clone_size: -
v_call: TRBV5-1
j_call: TRBJ1-5
d_call: -

cdr3_aa: CASSVVPGSMNTEAFF
cdr3_nt: TGTGCCAGCAGCGTAGTCCCGGGATCGATGAACACTGAAGCTTTCTTT
clone_size: few
v_call: TRBV9
j_call: TRBJ1-1
d_call: -

cdr3_aa: CASPTPGGYEQYF
cdr3_nt: TGTGCCAGCCCCACCCCCGGGGGCTACGAGCAGTACTTC
clone_size: few
v_call: TRBV7-6
j_call: TRBJ2-7
d_call: -

cdr3_aa: CASSGTGHYGYTF
cdr3_nt: TGTGCCAGCAGCGGGACAGGGCACTATGGCTACACCTTC
clone_size: -
v_call: TRBV7-3
j_call: TRBJ1-2
d_call: TRBD1

cdr3_aa: CASSLSGDGYTF
cdr3_nt: TGTGCCAGCAGCTTATCAGGGGATGGCTACACCTTC
clone_size: -
v_call: TRBV13
j_call: TRBJ1-2
d_call: -

cdr3_aa: CAWSVVLAGGELFF
cdr3_nt: TGTGCCTGGAGTGTGGTACTAGCTGGCGGGGAGCTGTTTTTT
clone_size: -
v_call: TRBV30
j_call: TRBJ2-2
d_call: -

cdr3_aa: CASRGTGTSSSYEQYF
cdr3_nt: TGTGCCAGCAGAGGGACCGGGACTTCAAGCTCCTACGAGCAGTACTTC
clone_size: -
v_call: TRBV2
j_call: TRBJ2-7
d_call: -

cdr3_aa: CASSSTSLAEQYF
cdr3_nt: TGTGCCAGCAGTTCAACCTCATTAGCCGAGCAGTACTTC
clone_size: -
v_call: TRBV27
j_call: TRBJ2-7
d_call: -

cdr3_aa: CASTVRGQKSTEAFF
cdr3_nt: TGCGCCAGCACCGTCAGGGGTCAAAAGAGCACTGAAGCTTTCTTT
clone_size: -
v_call: TRBV5-1
j_call: TRBJ1-1
d_call: -

cdr3_aa: CASSIGEVNQPQHF
cdr3_nt: TGTGCCAGCTCGATCGGGGAGGTGAATCAGCCCCAGCATTTT
clone_size: -
v_call: TRBV18
j_call: TRBJ1-5
d_call: -

cdr3_aa: CASSSKAGWSAELFF
cdr3_nt: TGTGCCAGTAGTAGTAAAGCGGGATGGTCCGCGGAGCTGTTTTTT
clone_size: -
v_call: TRBV19
j_call: TRBJ2-2
d_call: TRBD2

cdr3_aa: CASSLFLAEVTGELFF
cdr3_nt: TGTGCCAGCAGCTTATTCCTAGCGGAGGTCACCGGGGAGCTGTTTTTT
clone_size: -
v_call: TRBV7-2
j_call: TRBJ2-2
d_call: TRBD2

cdr3_aa: CASSSGLPPNEQFF
cdr3_nt: TGTGCCAGCAGCTCGGGACTGCCTCCCAATGAGCAGTTCTTC
clone_size: -
v_call: TRBV5-4
j_call: TRBJ2-1
d_call: -

cdr3_aa: CAAKAGQTEGDTQYF
cdr3_nt: TGTGCCGCCAAAGCCGGACAGACCGAGGGAGATACGCAGTATTTT
clone_size: -
v_call: TRBV6-5
j_call: TRBJ2-3
d_call: -

cdr3_aa: CASSSSQGSEGYTF
cdr3_nt: TGCGCCAGCAGCTCCTCACAGGGATCAGAAGGCTACACCTTC
clone_size: -
v_call: TRBV5-1
j_call: TRBJ1-2
d_call: -

cdr3_aa: CASSAGQGGNQPQHF
cdr3_nt: TGCGCCAGCAGCGCCGGACAGGGGGGGAATCAGCCCCAGCATTTT
clone_size: -
v_call: TRBV5-1
j_call: TRBJ1-5
d_call: TRBD1

cdr3_aa: CASSPEGLAGRPYEQYF
cdr3_nt: TGTGCCAGCAGCCCAGAGGGACTAGCGGGGAGACCCTACGAGCAGTACTTC
clone_size: -
v_call: TRBV7-2
j_call: TRBJ2-7
d_call: TRBD2

cdr3_aa: CASSQEGRRGVDGYTF
cdr3_nt: TGTGCCAGCAGCCAAGAGGGGCGCAGGGGAGTTGATGGCTACACCTTC
clone_size: -
v_call: TRBV4-2
j_call: TRBJ1-2
d_call: -